The 28 T cell receptor beta chains below were found in one sample sequenced in a study of blood T cell repertoires in COVID-19 (dated by TCRdb to the early 2020s). The method behind the library was the immunoSEQ multiplex PCR assay. The table comes from immuneACCESS by way of TCRdb, which keeps in-frame sequences with V and J called. Part of the clones is missing from these tables; in studies checked, under half for an unresolved V gene and the rest for unknown reasons. For this sample there are a few hundred thousand clones; approximately 87% appear just once. The ten biggest clones cover over 3% of the sample. Input material: PBMCs or T cells enriched from blood (not recorded which). These receptor sequences come from a woman in her fifties or sixties in a cohort exposed to, infected with or recovered from COVID-19 (not recorded which).

The V gene is TRBV4-3, the J gene TRBJ2-4; 11 bases map to TRBD1. The CDR3 has 15 amino acids. J lost 3 bases, V lost 11 bases, and 9 bases had no gene match. CDR1 and CDR2 from the germline V gene are LGHNA and YSLEER. The CDR3 loop reads CAGNGDRGIKNIQYF. CDR3 coding DNA: TGCGCCGGGAATGGGGACAGGGGGATCAAAAACATTCAGTACTTC.

This sequence joins TRBV30 and TRBJ1-1; perhaps TRBD1 as D (6 bases). The V end was cut by 0 bases, the J end by 3 bases, with 8 bases between. In germline, CDR1 is GTSNPN, CDR2 SVGIG (reference sequence). The CDR3 is made up of 13 amino acids. The CDR3 loop reads CAWSVQGDTEAFF. CDR3 DNA sequence: TGTGCCTGGAGTGTACAGGGAGACACTGAAGCTTTCTTT.

The chain links TRBV3-1 (or the pseudogene TRBV3-2) to TRBJ1-5, with D possibly being TRBD1 (5 bases). V was clipped by 4 bases and J by 4 bases, with 14 bases between them. The CDR3 is 15 amino acids. CDR1 is LGHDT and CDR2 is YNNKEL in the germline V gene (reference sequence). The CDR3 is CASSPKQVPNQPQHF. The CDR3, as DNA: TGTGCCAGCAGCCCGAAACAGGTACCAAATCAGCCCCAGCATTTT.

The chain combines TRBV11-2 with TRBJ1-2; D may be TRBD1 (5 bases). This CDR3 has 15 amino acids. V lost 1 base and J 8 bases, leaving 17 bases between the germline ends. Germline V gives CDR1 SGHAT, CDR2 FQNNGV. In DNA form, the CDR3 reads TGTGCCAGCAGCTTAGGGAGGGGAGGAACGTTCGGCTACACCTTC. This translates into CASSLGRGGTFGYTF.

This chain uses TRBV5-1 with TRBJ1-2; D might be TRBD1 (6 bases). There are 15 residues in the CDR3. Germline CDR1 SGHRS, CDR2 YFSETQ. V was pared by 1 base and J by 2 bases, with 12 bases between. CDR3 loop: CASSLTPGANYGYTF. CDR3 nucleotides: TGCGCCAGCAGCTTGACGCCAGGGGCCAACTATGGCTACACCTTC.

The chain links TRBV5-1 to TRBJ2-1; 7 bases match TRBD1. CDR3 length equals 14 residues. CDR1 SGHRS and CDR2 YFSETQ come from the germline V gene. The J segment lost 9 bases and the V segment lost 4 bases, leaving 10 bases of the junction unmatched. CDR3 coding DNA: TGCGCCAGCAGCGTACAACAGGGGATGGGTGAGCAGTTCTTC. Amino acid sequence: CASSVQQGMGEQFF. Full variable domain (rest looked up from reference TRBV5-1 and TRBJ2-1): KAGVTQTPRYLIKTRGQQVTLSCSPISGHRSVSWYQQTPGQGLQFLFEYFSETQRNKGNFPGRFSGRQFSNSRSEMNVSTLELGDSALYLCASSVQQGMGEQFFGPGTRLTVL.

The chain couples TRBV4-2 to TRBJ2-3; no clear D gene. This CDR3 is 15 amino acids long. Germline V lookup: CDR1 LGHNA, CDR2 YNFKEQ. V shed 1 base and J shed 0 bases, with 8 bases lying between them. The CDR3 nucleotides read TGTGCCAGCAGCCAAGCCCTGGCTAGCACAGATACGCAGTATTTT. It yields the protein CASSQALASTDTQYF.

The chain uses TRBV5-6 and TRBJ2-3; 10 bases match TRBD2. Germline CDR1 and CDR2: SGHDT and YYEEEE. This CDR3 is 19 amino acids long. The trim removed 1 base at V and 6 bases at J, leaving 17 bases unmatched. For the CDR3, the DNA is TGTGCCAGCAGCTTGTCTTGGACTAGCGGACCTCTCACTGGGGATACGCAGTATTTT. Protein sequence: CASSLSWTSGPLTGDTQYF.

The chain employs TRBV4-2 and TRBJ1-1; 7 bases agree with TRBD1. This CDR3 spans 16 amino acids. With V trimmed by 7 bases and J by 1 base, 12 bases remained unmatched. The germline gives CDR1 LGHNA, CDR2 YNFKEQ. DNA for the CDR3: TGTGCCAGCAACCGCGGGGCGGACAGGCCGAACACTGAAGCTTTCTTT. This encodes CASNRGADRPNTEAFF.

A single count supports this clone. The chain employs TRBV20-1 and TRBJ2-1; no firm D call. Germline CDR1 DFQATT, CDR2 SNEGSKA (reference sequence). This CDR3 spans 10 amino acids. V was trimmed by 8 bases and J by 6 bases, leaving 8 bases between them. CDR3 region: CSTLANEQFF. As DNA, the CDR3 is TGCAGTACGTTGGCCAATGAGCAGTTCTTC.

J is TRBJ2-7 and V is TRBV18; 12 nucleotides match TRBD1. Germline trimming cut 5 bases from V and 4 bases from J; bases unmatched to any gene: 9. CDR3 length equals 16 residues. Germline assignment: CDR1 KGHSH and CDR2 LQKENI. CDR3 DNA sequence: TGTGCCAGCTCATTACTCGGGACAGGGGGCATTTACGAGCAGTACTTC. Protein product: CASSLLGTGGIYEQYF.

Written as DNA, the CDR3 is TGCGCCAGCAGCCAAGTAGGAAGGACAGGGGGCTACAATGAGCAGTTCTTC. Residues: CASSQVGRTGGYNEQFF. This chain links TRBV4-1 with TRBJ2-1; TRBD1 matches at 10 bases. CDR3 length equals 17 residues. Germline CDR1 MGHRA, CDR2 YSYEKL. V was pared by 1 base and J by 3 bases, with 6 bases of the junction left unmatched.

This chain uses TRBV19 with TRBJ2-7; 12 bases are shared with TRBD1. The CDR3 spans 14 residues. CDR1 and CDR2 from the germline V gene are LNHDA and SQIVND (reference sequence). Unmatched junction bases numbered 4, after V lost 4 bases and J lost 6 bases. CDR3 loop: CASSRGTGGSEQYF. For the CDR3, the DNA is TGTGCCAGTAGTAGGGGGACAGGGGGCTCCGAGCAGTACTTC.

This clone was counted a few times. V and J are TRBV5-6 and TRBJ2-4; 10 bases fit TRBD2. Per germline, CDR1 SGHDT and CDR2 YYEEEE. This CDR3 comprises 16 residues. Germline trimming cut 1 base from V and 5 bases from J; bases unmatched to any gene: 6. CDR3 nucleotides: TGTGCCAGCAGCTTGACAGCGGGGGGGTTGGAAAACATTCAGTACTTC. This codes for CASSLTAGGLENIQYF.

J is TRBJ2-5 and V is TRBV24-1; 15 nucleotides line up with TRBD2. Germline CDR1 is KGHDR and CDR2 is SFDVKD. The ends lost 5 bases at V and 5 bases at J; junction bases unmatched: 8. The CDR3 spans 17 residues. The CDR3 sequence is CATSVPGLAGGRETQYF. The CDR3 DNA follows: TGTGCCACCAGTGTCCCTGGACTAGCGGGGGGGCGGGAGACCCAGTACTTC.

J is TRBJ1-6 and V is TRBV9; perhaps TRBD1 as D (5 bases). Deletions cut 3 bases from V and 10 bases from J, with 20 bases between. CDR3 length: 16 residues. The germline gives CDR1 SGDLS, CDR2 YYNGEE. CDR3: CASSDGLWQGGSPLHF. The CDR3 DNA sequence: TGTGCCAGCAGCGATGGTTTATGGCAGGGAGGCTCACCCCTCCACTTT.

The gene calls are TRBV4-2 and TRBJ2-4, with 10 bases fitting TRBD1. CDR1 and CDR2 from the germline V gene are LGHNA and YNFKEQ. V was pared by 8 bases and J by 8 bases, with 12 bases of the junction left unmatched. The CDR3 consists of 15 residues. CDR3 protein: CASREGQGESDIQYF. The CDR3 coding sequence is TGTGCCAGCCGTGAAGGACAGGGGGAGTCGGACATTCAGTACTTC.

The chain combines TRBV5-1 with TRBJ1-1; D is uncertain. Trimming shortened V by 4 bases and J by 5 bases, and 21 bases separated the two germline ends. Germline CDR1 and CDR2: SGHRS and YFSETQ. There are 16 residues in the CDR3. CDR3 sequence reads: CASSTGPSGSGTEAFF. The CDR3, as DNA: TGCGCCAGCAGCACCGGTCCGTCCGGTTCCGGGACTGAAGCTTTCTTT.

This rearrangement joins TRBV4-2 to TRBJ1-1, with D unresolved. Germline V gene lookup returns CDR1 LGHNA and CDR2 YNFKEQ. Trimming cost V 1 base and J 0 bases, with 12 bases left between them. This CDR3 is 16 amino acids long. CDR3 amino acids: CASSQVISVVNTEAFF. CDR3 coding DNA: TGTGCCAGCAGCCAAGTAATTTCAGTGGTGAACACTGAAGCTTTCTTT.

The CDR3 DNA reads as TGTGCCAGTAGTACGACAGGGGAACCCAATCAGCCCCAGCATTTT. Protein product: CASSTTGEPNQPQHF. V and J are TRBV19 and TRBJ1-5; 8 nucleotides agree with TRBD1. Germline V gene lookup returns CDR1 LNHDA and CDR2 SQIVND (reference sequence). The CDR3 contains 15 residues. Trimming at V came to 4 bases and at J to 3 bases, leaving 5 bases not matched to a gene.

The chain joins TRBV9 to TRBJ2-5; 12 bases align to TRBD2. CDR3 length equals 15 residues. V lost 8 bases and J lost 5; bases outside the gene matches: 10. Germline-derived CDR1 and CDR2 are SGDLS and YYNGEE. The CDR3 DNA reads as TGTGCCAGTAACCTAGCGGGGGGGCCCATGGAGACCCAGTACTTC. Residues: CASNLAGGPMETQYF.

The chain has TRBV11-1 and TRBJ2-1; unclear D gene. Trimming removed 1 base from V and 4 bases from J, with 14 bases in between. Per germline, CDR1 SGHAT and CDR2 FQDESV (reference sequence). CDR3 length: 16 amino acids. The CDR3 sequence is CASSLGYGLMYNEQFF. The DNA for the CDR3 is TGTGCCAGCAGCTTAGGATATGGGCTAATGTACAATGAGCAGTTCTTC.

V usage is TRBV9 and J usage is TRBJ2-1; D gene ambiguous. Per germline, CDR1 SGDLS and CDR2 YYNGEE. The CDR3 spans 12 residues. V was pared by 4 bases and J by 13 bases, with 15 bases between. CDR3 DNA: TGTGCCAGCAGCTCATCGCTCGAGGATCAGTTCTTC. Its translation is CASSSSLEDQFF.

V gene TRBV10-3 combines with J gene TRBJ1-2; 8 positions agree with TRBD1. V dropped 5 bases and J dropped 13; count of bases not matched to a gene: 15. The V gene's germline CDR1 is ENHRY and CDR2 SYGVKD. The CDR3 consists of 14 residues. CDR3 sequence: CAISSTGAIPKSTF. Written as DNA, the CDR3 is TGTGCCATCAGTTCGACAGGGGCCATCCCTAAATCCACCTTC.

This chain links TRBV5-6 with TRBJ1-1; no clear D gene. Germline V gene lookup returns CDR1 SGHDT and CDR2 YYEEEE. This CDR3 is 13 amino acids long. V was cut by 0 bases and J by 10 bases, with 13 bases left in between. CDR3 amino acids: CASSLGTTGIAFF. In DNA form, the CDR3 reads TGTGCCAGCAGCTTGGGGACGACGGGGATAGCTTTCTTT.

For the CDR3, the DNA is TGTGCCAGCAGCTCCTTAGGACGGGGCACTGAAGCTTTCTTT. This translates into CASSSLGRGTEAFF. The J gene is TRBJ1-1, the V gene TRBV7-2; D call uncertain. Germline CDR1 SGHTA, CDR2 FQGNSA. CDR3 length equals 14 residues. V was clipped by 4 bases and J by 4 bases, with 13 bases between them.

The genes are TRBV18 and TRBJ1-3, with unresolved D. The V gene's germline CDR1 is KGHSH and CDR2 LQKENI. The CDR3 is made up of 13 amino acids. V was trimmed by 3 bases and J by 2 bases, leaving 5 bases between them. The CDR3 spells CASSPAAGNTIYF. The DNA for the CDR3 is TGTGCCAGCTCACCCGCGGCTGGAAACACCATATATTTT.

The genes are TRBV19 and TRBJ1-3, with a weak D call TRBD1 (6 bases). This CDR3 is 16 amino acids long. Deletions cut 5 bases from V and 2 bases from J, with 16 bases between. Germline-derived CDR1 and CDR2 are LNHDA and SQIVND (reference sequence). CDR3 region: CASSPTGILPGNTIYF. In DNA form, the CDR3 reads TGTGCCAGTAGTCCTACAGGGATTCTGCCTGGAAACACCATATATTTT.